This T cell receptor beta chain is drawn from a study of T-cell memory formation after mild COVID-19 (dated by TCRdb to about 2021). Context from the whole study: TCR sequence clusters from the two donors were largely donor specific. Two young, previously healthy adult volunteers, one female and one male, were included in the cohort. In two donors, T-cell clones that expanded and contracted after mild COVID-19 were tracked by sequencing TCRalpha and TCRbeta repertoires over time. Overall study results and their limits: Contracting CD4+ clones were found mainly in CM and EM memory subsets, while CD8+ clones were enriched in EMRA. The study covered only a couple of mild cases, and larger cohorts including severe cases with pre-infection samples were considered necessary. From day 15 to 85, contracting clones showed balanced CD4/CD8 phenotypes, whereas a second wave of clones that expanded from day 15 to 37 leaned towards CD4+. Some responding clones were detected in pre-infection memory, which suggested that pre-existing cross-reactive memory T cells had joined the SARS-CoV-2 response. SARS-CoV-2 specificity was not confirmed for the second-wave clones peaking on day 37.

TCRdb lists the instrument as Illumina NovaSeq 6000. Using 5'RACE with constant-segment primers, TCRalpha and TCRbeta cDNA libraries were constructed, with sample barcodes and unique molecular identifiers added in the process. Trizol reagent was used to extract RNA from every sample. Library amplification was performed in two PCR steps, and a second sample barcode and Illumina TruSeq adapters were introduced in the second step. Sequencing of libraries was performed on an Illumina NovaSeq with 2 x 150 bp paired-end reads. The source study handled its data this way. Reads were demultiplexed and collapsed into UMI-guided consensus sequences with migec v1.2.7. With mixcr v2.1.11, UMI consensuses were aligned to TRA and TRB V and J templates and assembled into clonotypes. Expanded or contracted clonotypes were those called significant by both edgeR and NoisET, with noise models trained on biological replicates. For edgeR calls, the cutoffs were a false discovery rate-adjusted p below 0.01 and a log2 fold-change threshold of 1. As an exploratory analysis of dynamics, max-normalized trajectories of the 1000 most abundant clonotypes were examined with PCA combined with hierarchical clustering. Each responding clone was given a CD4 or CD8 phenotype based on the CD4+ and CD8+ repertoires, which had been sequenced separately. The public sequencing data were trimmed at Q25 with fastp and processed into clonotypes with MiXCR by TCRdb, which kept only in-frame beta chains. Records with the same CDR3 protein are collapsed into one entry carrying the most frequent genes and DNA. TCRdb, rather than the study authors, made the V and J calls. Within this sample are nearly 250,000 distinct CDR3 sequences, with about 16% of them counted one time only. The ten largest clones add up to 2.1% of the sample.

PBMCs were isolated by Ficoll-Paque density gradient centrifugation. From its cysteine to its phenylalanine, the CDR3 spans 15 amino acids. Only the CDR3 region is kept as DNA, spanning 45 bases read in frame from base 1. CDR1 is given as SGHVS and CDR2 as FNYEAQ, both from the germline V gene. V loses 5 bases at its end and J loses 4 bases; junction bases beyond the gene matches: 10. This clonotype came up a few times. Its antigen is not yet known. Per-nucleotide qualities are absent, and no much larger clonotype sits a single base away. The TCR originated in an adult woman who had mild COVID-19 (a few samples of this study predate the infection). The sample titles of this study are shuffled in the database, so cell type and time point are left out; the donor was told from shared clones. The sequence links TRBV7-6 to TRBJ1-1, and TRBD1 matches 7 of the central bases. Sequencing was performed on PBMCs or a T cell subset sorted from them (not recorded which). The DNA sequence is given as TGTGCCAGCAGCCATCAGGGGGTATTGGGCACTGAAGCTTTCTTT. Translated, this gives CASSHQGVLGTEAFF.